The 4 T cell receptor beta chains in this list originate from one sample, sequenced in a study of T cells in Graves' hyperthyroidism and ophthalmopathy. Amplified regions were TCR beta CDR3 sequences from RNA transcripts. A first-round RT-PCR of the TCR CDR3 used the HTBI primer set. TCRdb reprocessed the multiplex PCR reads via MiXCR and lists one record per CDR3 protein. The sample lists 450,000 to 600,000 distinct CDR3 sequences; less than 15% were seen once. The material sequenced was blood. These receptors all come from a woman in her thirties or forties with Graves' hyperthyroidism.

The chain combines TRBV20-1 with TRBJ1-2, with TRBD1 as a possible D gene (5 bases). V was trimmed by 3 bases and J by 8 bases, leaving 10 bases between them. Germline-derived CDR1 and CDR2 are DFQATT and SNEGSKA (reference sequence). The CDR3 length is 11 residues. Here the CDR3 reads CSASRDRGYTF. In DNA form, the CDR3 reads TGCAGTGCTAGCCGGGACCGAGGCTACACCTTC.

This clonotype was observed a handful of times. A much larger clone is a single base away; this may be a read error. The chain combines TRBV6-1 with TRBJ2-7, with 7 bases aligning to TRBD1. The DNA end is a closer match to TRBJ2-1, so the J assignment may be wrong. Germline V gene lookup returns CDR1 MNHNS and CDR2 SASEGT. The CDR3 totals 17 residues. The DNA of the CDR3 is TGTGCCAGCAGTCCTCTACAGGGGCCTGAGACGTCCTACGAGCAGTTCTTC. Its protein product is CASSPLQGPETSYEQFF.

The sample holds many counts of this clonotype. The rearrangement links TRBV6-1 to TRBJ2-2; TRBD2 agrees at 12 bases. The CDR3 totals 17 residues. CDR1 and CDR2 from the germline V gene are MNHNS and SASEGT. V was pared by 7 bases and J by 1 base, with 7 bases of the junction left unmatched. CDR3 amino acids: CASTKLAGGQNTGELFF. The DNA for the CDR3 is TGTGCCAGCACCAAACTAGCGGGAGGTCAGAACACCGGGGAGCTGTTTTTT.

This clonotype was observed at least ten times. The rearrangement links TRBV5-1 to TRBJ1-2; TRBD1 aligns across 7 bases. There are 12 residues in the CDR3. Germline V gives CDR1 SGHRS, CDR2 YFSETQ. The ends lost 4 bases at V and 8 bases at J; junction bases unmatched: 5. The CDR3 reads CASSADRMGYTF. The DNA of the CDR3 is TGCGCCAGCAGCGCGGACAGGATGGGCTACACCTTC.